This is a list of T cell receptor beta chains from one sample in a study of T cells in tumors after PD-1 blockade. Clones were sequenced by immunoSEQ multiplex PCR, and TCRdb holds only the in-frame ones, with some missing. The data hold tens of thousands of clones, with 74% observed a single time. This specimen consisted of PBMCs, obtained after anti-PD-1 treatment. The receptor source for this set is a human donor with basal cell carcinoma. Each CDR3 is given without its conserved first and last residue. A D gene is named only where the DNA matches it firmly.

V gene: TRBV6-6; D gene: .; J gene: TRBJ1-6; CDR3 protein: ASLDPGEAYNSPLH
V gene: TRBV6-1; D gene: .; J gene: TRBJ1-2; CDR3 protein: ASSPPGTSYGYT
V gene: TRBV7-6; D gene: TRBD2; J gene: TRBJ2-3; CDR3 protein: ASSPQNLAGGTDTQY
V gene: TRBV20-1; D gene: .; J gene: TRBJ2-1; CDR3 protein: SASQSGGNEQF
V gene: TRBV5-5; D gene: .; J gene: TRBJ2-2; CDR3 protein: ASSLTATNTGELF
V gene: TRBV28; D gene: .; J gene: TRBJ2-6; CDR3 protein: ASERGSGANVLT
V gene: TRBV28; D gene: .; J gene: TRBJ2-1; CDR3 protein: ASSLSGGEQF
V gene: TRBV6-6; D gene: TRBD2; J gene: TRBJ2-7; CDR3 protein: ASTRLAGGSYEQY
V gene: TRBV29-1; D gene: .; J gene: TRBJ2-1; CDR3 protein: SVEASLIEQF
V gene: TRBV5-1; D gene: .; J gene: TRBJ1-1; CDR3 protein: ASSLIGENTEAF
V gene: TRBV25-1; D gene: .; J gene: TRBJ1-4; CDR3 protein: ASSDPQGWEKLF
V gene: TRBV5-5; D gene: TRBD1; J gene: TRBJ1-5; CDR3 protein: ASSPGQVSNQPQH
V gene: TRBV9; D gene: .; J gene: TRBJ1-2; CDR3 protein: ASSVVRGNNYGYT
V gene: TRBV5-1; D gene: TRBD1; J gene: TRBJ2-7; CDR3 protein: ASSSGQGGQSEQY
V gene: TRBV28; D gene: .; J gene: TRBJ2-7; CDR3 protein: ASSQVGRDGDYEQY
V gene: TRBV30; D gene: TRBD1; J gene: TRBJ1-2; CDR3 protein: AWSTTGQPRGYT
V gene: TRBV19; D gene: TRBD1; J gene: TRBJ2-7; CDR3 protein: ASSTYPGQGAVEQY
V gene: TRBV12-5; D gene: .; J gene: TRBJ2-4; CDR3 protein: ASGLVLALGGGSKHIQY
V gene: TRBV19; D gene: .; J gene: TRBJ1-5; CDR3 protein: ASSIGGLSNQPQH
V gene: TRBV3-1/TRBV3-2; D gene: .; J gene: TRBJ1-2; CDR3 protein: ASSQEGRNYGYT
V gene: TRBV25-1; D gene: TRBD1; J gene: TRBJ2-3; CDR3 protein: ASSDRGLKTDTQY
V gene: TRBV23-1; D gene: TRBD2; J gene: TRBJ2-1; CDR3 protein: ASSQFLAGGESYNEQF
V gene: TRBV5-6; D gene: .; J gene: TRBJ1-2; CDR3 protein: ASSLDQGTPYGYT
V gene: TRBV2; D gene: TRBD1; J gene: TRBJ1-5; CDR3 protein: ASSAGQGYQPQH
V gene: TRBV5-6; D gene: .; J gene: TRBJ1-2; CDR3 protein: ASKLPNYYGYT
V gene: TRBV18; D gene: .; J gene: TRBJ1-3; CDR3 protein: ASSPSEGNSNTIY
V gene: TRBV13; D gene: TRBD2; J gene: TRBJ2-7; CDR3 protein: ASSPPLSGTAYEQY
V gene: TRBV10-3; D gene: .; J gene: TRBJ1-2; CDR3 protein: AISELVYYGYT
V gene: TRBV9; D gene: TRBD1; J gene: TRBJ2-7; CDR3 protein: ASSVGTGDSYEQY
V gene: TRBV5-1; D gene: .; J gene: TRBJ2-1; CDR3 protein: ASSLAGGGEYNEQF
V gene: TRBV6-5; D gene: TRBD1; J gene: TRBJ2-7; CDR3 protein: ASSYGQGFYEQY
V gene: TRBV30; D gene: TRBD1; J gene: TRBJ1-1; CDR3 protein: AWTGTGGTEAF
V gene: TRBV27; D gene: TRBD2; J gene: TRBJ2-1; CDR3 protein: ASSWASGGAGEQF
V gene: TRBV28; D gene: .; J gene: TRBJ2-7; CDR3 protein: ASSLQGEQY
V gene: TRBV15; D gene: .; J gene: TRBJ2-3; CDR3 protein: ATSLGRGKDTQY
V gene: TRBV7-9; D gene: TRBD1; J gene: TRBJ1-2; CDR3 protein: ASNPSGGINYGYT
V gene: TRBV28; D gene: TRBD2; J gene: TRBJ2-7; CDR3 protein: ARSSPGAGAGGEQY
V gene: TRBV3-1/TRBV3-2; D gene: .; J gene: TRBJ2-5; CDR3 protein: ASSPRDTRGETQY
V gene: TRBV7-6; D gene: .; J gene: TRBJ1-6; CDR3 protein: ASSLATPVSYNSPLH
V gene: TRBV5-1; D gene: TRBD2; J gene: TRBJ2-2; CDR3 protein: ASERGQNTGELF
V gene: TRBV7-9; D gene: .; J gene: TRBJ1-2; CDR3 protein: ASSLGGGYT
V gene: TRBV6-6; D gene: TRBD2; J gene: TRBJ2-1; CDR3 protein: ASILSGGADEQF
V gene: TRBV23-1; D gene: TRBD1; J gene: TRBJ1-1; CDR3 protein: ASGAGGLNTEAF
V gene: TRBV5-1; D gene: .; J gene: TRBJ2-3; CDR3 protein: ASSLARTSTDTQY
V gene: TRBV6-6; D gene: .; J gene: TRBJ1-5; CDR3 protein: ASSYYSNQPQH
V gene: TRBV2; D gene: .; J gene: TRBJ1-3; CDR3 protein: ASSVQALSGNTIY